The rows below give T cell receptor beta chains drawn from one sample of a study of T-cell reconstitution after alpha-beta-depleted transplantation in children. TCRdb analysed the PCR reads with MiXCR anew, one entry per CDR3 protein. The table has roughly 400,000 distinct CDR3 sequences, over 20% seen once; the top ten hold around 4%. This material consisted of PBMCs from the stem cell graft donor, taken from the stem cell graft. Receptors were obtained from a human donor who donated a stem cell graft to a child with acute myeloid leukemia. Both conserved end residues are part of each CDR3. The order of the fields is J gene, D gene, V gene, clone size, CDR3 protein. A D gene is named only where the DNA matches it firmly. The listing skips clone size in some rows; elsewhere it reads once, few, many or a size class.

J: TRBJ2-3; D: TRBD2; V: TRBV3-1; size: NA; CDR3: CASSQGLATDTQYF
J: TRBJ2-1; D: TRBD2; V: TRBV12-3/TRBV12-4; size: few; CDR3: CASSLSSGEQFF
J: TRBJ2-1; D: TRBD1; V: TRBV24-1; size: medium-sized; CDR3: CATSPTGGRSGNEQFF
J: TRBJ2-5; D: TRBD1; V: TRBV7-2; size: NA; CDR3: CASSSEPSGGTQYF
J: TRBJ2-1; D: NA; V: TRBV20-1; size: NA; CDR3: CSARREGYNEQFF
J: TRBJ2-1; D: TRBD2; V: TRBV9; size: NA; CDR3: CASSAPDRGASGITLYNEQFF
J: TRBJ2-7; D: TRBD1; V: TRBV6-5; size: NA; CDR3: CASSYSATGGMNEQYF
J: TRBJ2-1; D: TRBD2; V: TRBV11-2; size: NA; CDR3: CASSLEVGSGRTVYNEQFF
J: TRBJ2-3; D: TRBD1; V: TRBV29-1; size: once; CDR3: CSAPGQPSTDTQYF
J: TRBJ2-5; D: NA; V: TRBV7-2; size: few; CDR3: CASSPTGFRETQYF
J: TRBJ2-1; D: TRBD2; V: TRBV10-3; size: few; CDR3: CAISTSGSSHEQFF
J: TRBJ2-1; D: TRBD2; V: TRBV27; size: few; CDR3: CASSSGLAGGPGAYNEQFF
J: TRBJ2-3; D: TRBD1; V: TRBV4-2; size: NA; CDR3: CASSQATGAGADTQYF
J: TRBJ2-5; D: TRBD2; V: TRBV5-1; size: NA; CDR3: CASSLRLAGGRIQETQYF
J: TRBJ2-5; D: NA; V: TRBV15; size: many; CDR3: CATSRDPGMSTQYF
J: TRBJ2-1; D: NA; V: TRBV15; size: few; CDR3: CATSPLAVNNEQFF
J: TRBJ2-2; D: NA; V: TRBV29-1; size: many; CDR3: CSVGRTANTGELFF
J: TRBJ2-3; D: NA; V: TRBV10-3; size: many; CDR3: CAISDTDTQYF
J: TRBJ2-1; D: NA; V: TRBV20-1; size: many; CDR3: CSARDVIARNYNEQFF
J: TRBJ2-1; D: TRBD2; V: TRBV29-1; size: many; CDR3: CSVPAPASGYNEQFF
J: TRBJ2-1; D: NA; V: TRBV2; size: few; CDR3: CASSGQGVYNEQFF
J: TRBJ2-1; D: NA; V: TRBV5-1; size: many; CDR3: CASSLALGNEQFF
J: TRBJ1-4; D: TRBD1; V: TRBV4-3; size: NA; CDR3: CASSTRTGGDEKLFF
J: TRBJ2-1; D: TRBD2; V: TRBV10-3; size: NA; CDR3: CAIRYSGNPTDEQFF
J: TRBJ2-2; D: TRBD2; V: TRBV5-1; size: NA; CDR3: CASSSNPGLAGVTGELFF
J: TRBJ2-2; D: TRBD2; V: TRBV15; size: NA; CDR3: CATSIRGLSNTGELFF
J: TRBJ2-7; D: NA; V: TRBV20-1; size: NA; CDR3: CSSRPRGSYEQYF
J: TRBJ1-5; D: NA; V: TRBV3-1; size: NA; CDR3: CASSQGPEQPQHF
J: TRBJ1-6; D: TRBD1; V: TRBV2; size: few; CDR3: CASRTTGDYSPLHF
J: TRBJ2-1; D: NA; V: TRBV5-1; size: NA; CDR3: CASHYSGPYNEQFF
J: TRBJ1-4; D: TRBD1; V: TRBV27; size: few; CDR3: CASSKGTGNEKLFF
J: TRBJ2-1; D: TRBD2; V: TRBV7-6; size: NA; CDR3: CASSLAPTSGSSYNEQFF
J: TRBJ1-2; D: NA; V: TRBV5-1; size: NA; CDR3: CASSLGPTGANYGYTF
J: TRBJ2-6; D: NA; V: TRBV11-1; size: NA; CDR3: CASSLGEGGYSGANVLTF
J: TRBJ2-2; D: NA; V: TRBV29-1; size: many; CDR3: CSVEVRGTGELFF
J: TRBJ2-5; D: TRBD1; V: TRBV7-9; size: few; CDR3: CASSSDAGQGLRETQYF
J: TRBJ1-1; D: NA; V: TRBV12-3/TRBV12-4; size: NA; CDR3: CASSFGHTGQAFF
J: TRBJ2-7; D: NA; V: TRBV15; size: few; CDR3: CATRPALGGTYEQYF
J: TRBJ2-1; D: TRBD2; V: TRBV20-1; size: many; CDR3: CSARLPVAGYNEQFF
J: TRBJ2-7; D: NA; V: TRBV12-3/TRBV12-4; size: NA; CDR3: CASSLATRTAEQYF
J: TRBJ1-1; D: NA; V: TRBV12-3/TRBV12-4; size: few; CDR3: CASSVRGRDAEAFF